Below are 27 T cell receptor beta chains sequenced from a single sample in a study of blood T cell repertoires in COVID-19. Assay: immunoSEQ multiplex PCR; the TCRdb copy retains only in-frame clones and omits some. The sample consists of roughly 220,000 clones, about 86% of them appearing once. The sample taken for sequencing was peripheral blood. These receptors were collected from a woman aged 55-75 years with acute or convalescent COVID-19.

The chain has TRBV18 and TRBJ1-4; 10 bases map to TRBD1. The V and J ends lost 2 bases and 8 bases, in that order; junction bases with no gene match: 8. Germline V gene lookup returns CDR1 KGHSH and CDR2 LQKENI. The CDR3 is 16 amino acids. CDR3 bases: TGTGCCAGCTCACCAAGTAGACAGGGGGCGAGCGAAAAACTGTTTTTT. As protein: CASSPSRQGASEKLFF. The variable domain in full, with the rest retrieved from reference TRBV18 and TRBJ1-4, is NAGVMQNPRHLVRRRGQEARLRCSPMKGHSHVYWYRQLPEEGLKFMVYLQKENIIDESGMPKERFSAEFPKEGPSILRIQQVVRGDSAAYFCASSPSRQGASEKLFFGSGTQLSVL.

This chain joins TRBV4-1 and TRBJ1-1; no definite D call. V shed 4 bases and J shed 2 bases, with 8 bases lying between them. CDR1 is MGHRA, CDR2 YSYEKL, per germline. This CDR3 is 13 amino acids long. In DNA, the CDR3 is TGCGCCAGCAGCCTGCGTCGAAACACTGAAGCTTTCTTT. It yields the protein CASSLRRNTEAFF.

This rearrangement joins TRBV2 to TRBJ1-2, with a weak D call TRBD1 (6 bases). Deletions cut 6 bases from V and 2 bases from J, with 16 bases between. Germline V lookup: CDR1 SNHLY, CDR2 FYNNEI. This CDR3 has 15 amino acids. The chain's CDR3 is CASSPQTTGNYGYTF. CDR3 DNA sequence: TGTGCCAGCAGCCCTCAAACGACAGGAAACTATGGCTACACCTTC.

The chain is built from TRBV21-1 and TRBJ1-2; the D segment call TRBD1 is taken from the table without a DNA check. TRBV21-1 is recorded as a pseudogene. The CDR3 has 18 residues. The CDR3 DNA is TGTGCCAGCAGCAACCACCCGGACCGGACAGGGGAAGGCTATGGCTACACCTTC. Protein: CASSNHPDRTGEGYGYTF.

This clone was observed a single time. The gene calls are TRBV24-1 and TRBJ2-5; 7 bases align to TRBD1. Germline loops: CDR1 KGHDR, CDR2 SFDVKD. V was pared by 9 bases and J by 7 bases, with 13 bases of the junction left unmatched. This CDR3 region has 14 residues. CDR3 nucleotide sequence: TGTGCCACCTACCAACAGGGGTCCCCATGGACCCAGTACTTC. It codes for CATYQQGSPWTQYF.

This clone was observed a few times. The J gene is TRBJ2-7, the V gene TRBV6-6; 7 nucleotides align to TRBD2. Germline V gives CDR1 MNHNY, CDR2 SVGAGI (reference sequence). The V and J ends lost 10 bases and 3 bases, in that order; junction bases with no gene match: 15. CDR3 size: 15 residues. The CDR3 nucleotides read TGTGCCACTTCGTCGAATGAGGCGGGGGTCTACGAGCAGTACTTC. Translating gives CATSSNEAGVYEQYF.

V is TRBV9 and J is TRBJ2-1; 10 bases agree with TRBD2. This CDR3 is built from 16 residues. V was pared by 4 bases and J by 4 bases, with 8 bases of the junction left unmatched. The germline V gene has CDR1 SGDLS and CDR2 YYNGEE. CDR3 DNA: TGTGCCAGCAGCCCTACAGCGGGGGGGACTTACAATGAGCAGTTCTTC. Encoded protein: CASSPTAGGTYNEQFF. Using reference TRBV9 and TRBJ2-1 for the parts outside the CDR3, the full variable domain is DSGVTQTPKHLITATGQRVTLRCSPRSGDLSVYWYQQSLDQGLQFLIQYYNGEERAKGNILERFSAQQFPDLHSELNLSSLELGDSALYFCASSPTAGGTYNEQFFGPGTRLTVL.

This chain links TRBV11-2 with TRBJ1-3, with 9 nucleotides matching TRBD1. This CDR3 is built from 17 residues. The germline V gene has CDR1 SGHAT and CDR2 FQNNGV. After removal of 5 bases from V and 0 bases from J, the junction contained 8 bases not matched to a gene. The CDR3 DNA reads TGTGCCAGCAGCCTCGCCGGGACAGGGAGCTCTGGAAACACCATATATTTT. Protein sequence: CASSLAGTGSSGNTIYF.

The rearrangement uses TRBV4-3 and TRBJ2-1; 9 positions match TRBD1. CDR1 is LGHNA, CDR2 YSLEER, per germline. V was pared by 1 base and J by 7 bases, with 11 bases of the junction left unmatched. The CDR3 is 17 residues long. CDR3 sequence reads: CASSQVTGTGYKNEQFF. Written as DNA, the CDR3 is TGCGCCAGCAGCCAAGTGACCGGGACAGGGTATAAAAATGAGCAGTTCTTC.

This clone has a handful of counts. This chain joins TRBV7-9 and TRBJ1-4; 8 bases map to TRBD1. Per germline, CDR1 SEHNR and CDR2 FQNEAQ (reference sequence). V shed 4 bases and J 7 bases; nucleotides not matched to a gene: 14. This CDR3 spans 17 amino acids. The CDR3 reads CASSSRGQVKVGEKLFF. In nucleotides, the CDR3 is TGTGCCAGCAGCTCTAGGGGACAGGTGAAGGTTGGTGAAAAACTGTTTTTT.

There are many counts of this clone. The CDR3, as DNA: TGTGCCAGCAGTGAATGGGGACAGGGGGCAGGTCAGCCCCAGCATTTT. This gives the protein CASSEWGQGAGQPQHF. The rearrangement uses TRBV6-1 and TRBJ1-5, with 12 bases that match TRBD1. The germline V gene encodes CDR1 MNHNS and CDR2 SASEGT. J was trimmed by 6 bases and V by 2 bases; bases with no gene match: 5. There are 16 residues in the CDR3.

This chain links TRBV6-5 with TRBJ1-6; D gene ambiguous. The CDR3 contains 13 residues. Germline CDR1 MNHEY, CDR2 SVGAGI. The V gene lost 6 bases and the J gene lost 6 bases, with 9 bases spanning the gap. The CDR3 DNA follows: TGTGCCAGCAGACAAGTCCTTAATTCACCCCTCCACTTT. This sequence encodes CASRQVLNSPLHF.

The chain combines TRBV5-5 with TRBJ1-3, with TRBD1 matching 7 bases. Trimming at V came to 0 bases and at J to 4 bases, leaving 4 bases not matched to a gene. Germline lookup yields CDR1 SGHKS and CDR2 YYEKEE (reference sequence). The CDR3 is 15 amino acids. The CDR3 DNA follows: TGTGCCAGCAGCTTGGTCGTGACAGGGGGAAACACCATATATTTT. It encodes CASSLVVTGGNTIYF.

This CDR3 reads CASSWAGVTYNEQFF. The DNA of the CDR3 is TGTGCCAGCAGTTGGGCGGGGGTAACCTACAATGAGCAGTTCTTC. V usage is TRBV28 and J usage is TRBJ2-1, with 7 nucleotides matching TRBD2. The CDR3 sequence is 15 residues long. Germline V gene lookup returns CDR1 MDHEN and CDR2 SYDVKM. With 4 bases clipped from V and 2 bases from J, the junction kept 5 bases outside the gene matches.

The chain employs TRBV11-2 and TRBJ2-5, with D possibly matching TRBD1 (5 bases). The germline CDR1 and CDR2 sequences are SGHAT and FQNNGV. The CDR3 runs to 11 residues. Trimming left V 2 bases short and J 7 bases short, with 5 bases between. Written as DNA, the CDR3 is TGTGCCAGCAGCTTACAGGGGACCCAGTACTTC. Protein: CASSLQGTQYF.

The genes are TRBV7-6 and TRBJ1-1, with TRBD1 as a possible D gene (5 bases). V lost 4 bases, J lost 0 bases, and 18 bases lay in between. The CDR3 consists of 17 residues. Per the germline V gene, CDR1 is SGHVS and CDR2 is FNYEAQ. DNA for the CDR3: TGTGCCAGCAGCTCATACGACAGCACAGAGATGAACACTGAAGCTTTCTTT. This encodes CASSSYDSTEMNTEAFF.

J is TRBJ1-3 and V is TRBV5-1, with D hard to call. This CDR3 is built from 13 residues. Between the trimmed V and J ends, which lost 4 bases and 4 bases, there was a span of 9 bases. CDR1 and CDR2 (germline): SGHRS, YFSETQ. The chain's CDR3 is CASSPRLGNTIYF. In DNA, the CDR3 is TGCGCCAGCAGCCCGCGTCTGGGAAACACCATATATTTT.

The chain couples TRBV19 to TRBJ2-5; D remains ambiguous. Trimming left V 1 base short and J 1 base short, with 7 bases between. The V gene's germline CDR1 is LNHDA and CDR2 SQIVND (reference sequence). The CDR3 covers 14 residues. CDR3 nucleotide sequence: TGTGCCAGTAGTATAGCGATCAGCCAAGAGACCCAGTACTTC. Protein: CASSIAISQETQYF.

The chain has TRBV29-1 and TRBJ2-1, with D possibly matching TRBD2 (5 bases). V shed 7 bases and J shed 9 bases, with 19 bases lying between them. Germline CDR1 and CDR2: SQVTM and ANQGSEA. The length of the CDR3 is 13 residues. The chain's CDR3 is CSAPAASGSEQFF. The CDR3, as DNA: TGCAGCGCCCCAGCGGCTAGTGGGAGTGAGCAGTTCTTC.

The gene calls are TRBV5-1 and TRBJ2-1; 10 nucleotides align to TRBD2. V was pared by 3 bases and J by 7 bases, with 10 bases of the junction left unmatched. From germline, CDR1 is SGHRS and CDR2 YFSETQ. This CDR3 region has 16 residues. The CDR3 coding sequence is TGCGCCAGCAGCTCTCAAGCGGGGGGGCGTGTGAATGAGCAGTTCTTC. Translating gives CASSSQAGGRVNEQFF.

The chain carries TRBV30 and TRBJ1-4, with 8 bases aligning to TRBD1. The CDR3 totals 13 residues. Trimming removed 7 bases from V and 2 bases from J; junction bases left unmatched: 3. From germline, CDR1 is GTSNPN and CDR2 SVGIG (reference sequence). DNA of the CDR3: TGTGCCTTAGGACAGGGTACTAATGAAAAACTGTTTTTT. Amino acids: CALGQGTNEKLFF.

This sequence joins TRBV11-1 and TRBJ2-1; D uncertain. Germline V gives CDR1 SGHAT, CDR2 FQDESV (reference sequence). V shed 5 bases and J shed 5 bases, with 10 bases lying between them. The CDR3 totals 13 residues. The DNA for the CDR3 is TGTGCCAGCAGCCGTGAGTCCCACAATGAGCAGTTCTTC. It yields the protein CASSRESHNEQFF.

The genes are TRBV7-2 and TRBJ2-1; D may be TRBD1 (6 bases). The germline V gene has CDR1 SGHTA and CDR2 FQGNSA. CDR3 length: 19 residues. V was clipped by 1 base and J by 1 base, with 20 bases between them. DNA for the CDR3: TGTGCCAGCAGCTTAGAACTGCCTGGGGGCCACCCGTCCTACAATGAGCAGTTCTTC. This gives the protein CASSLELPGGHPSYNEQFF.

This rearrangement joins TRBV11-2 to TRBJ2-5; 9 bases are a match to TRBD2. There are 16 residues in the CDR3. With V trimmed by 4 bases and J by 5 bases, 11 bases remained unmatched. CDR1 is SGHAT and CDR2 is FQNNGV in the germline V gene. The CDR3 region has the DNA TGTGCCAGCAGCTATCTCCAGCGGGGGGCCTGGGAGACCCAGTACTTC. This codes for CASSYLQRGAWETQYF.

V and J are TRBV28 and TRBJ2-2; D unclear. This CDR3 has 13 residues. V dropped 6 bases and J dropped 6 bases, with 11 bases sitting between them. Germline V CDR1 and CDR2: MDHEN, SYDVKM. The CDR3 DNA sequence: TGTGCCAGCAGCCCCTTGGTAGCCGGGGAGCTGTTTTTT. Residues: CASSPLVAGELFF.

The chain carries TRBV6-1 and TRBJ1-2, with D perhaps matching TRBD1 (5 bases). Germline V gives CDR1 MNHNS, CDR2 SASEGT. The germline V and J ends were trimmed by 2 bases and 4 bases, with 17 bases remaining between them. The CDR3 runs to 16 residues. The CDR3 region has the DNA TGTGCCAGCAGTGAAACAACGTTAGACAGCCCCTATGGCTACACCTTC. Its translation: CASSETTLDSPYGYTF.

J is TRBJ1-3 and V is TRBV10-3; D is uncertain. The V and J ends lost 10 bases and 2 bases respectively, with 6 bases between them. The CDR3 is 11 amino acids. Germline V gene lookup returns CDR1 ENHRY and CDR2 SYGVKD. The CDR3 DNA is TGTGCCACGCGGGCTGGAAACACCATATATTTT. It encodes CATRAGNTIYF.